This paragraph covers one T cell receptor beta chain sequence. What it recognizes is unknown. These data are taken from a study of cytotoxic CD8 clonotypes in ibrutinib-treated CLL. As for the study in general: The patient breakdown showed approximately ten relapsed/refractory and under 16 treatment-naive cases, with under 18 IGHV unmutated. Overall study results and limits: Rare overall, public clonotypes shrank or held steady under therapy. Pretreatment clonality was elevated relative to age-matched healthy donors and paralleled circulating CD8+ T-cell counts. Clonality was higher at ibrutinib response and returned toward baseline at progression.

Trimming took off 0 bases at V and 8 bases at J, with 9 bases between the two ends. This CDR3 has 13 residues. Germline V gene sequence: CDR1 SGDLS, CDR2 YYNGEE. Sequenced by immunoSEQ multiplex PCR; TCRdb stores in-frame clones only, minus some. The table records under 45,000 clones, 55% to 80% of them present only once. The rearrangement joins TRBV9 to TRBJ2-4; perhaps D is TRBD1 or TRBD2 (5 bases each). The sample consisted of PBMCs, taken at disease progression, from a patient treated with ibrutinib. The receptor was isolated from a human donor with chronic lymphocytic leukemia. CDR3 region: CASSVAGRDIQYF. In DNA form, the CDR3 reads TGTGCCAGCAGCGTAGCGGGGCGGGACATTCAGTACTTC.